Listed below are T cell receptor beta chains from one sample, sequenced in a study of identical twins. TCRdb redid the calling of the 5' RACE reads with MiXCR, one entry per CDR3 protein. The sample gives about 240,000 distinct CDR3 sequences, 10% of which show up once; approximately 9.1% is in the top ten. The sequenced sample consisted of memory T cells sorted from blood. The origin of the receptors is a man aged 45-65 years in good health. Both conserved end residues are trimmed from each CDR3.

ASSLGDSRNEKLF	TRBV12-3/TRBV12-4	TRBJ1-4
ASTVGQGRLYEQY	TRBV7-2	TRBJ2-7
ASSSTQGRETQY	TRBV7-9	TRBJ2-5
ASSQAAGVMDEQY	TRBV4-1	TRBJ2-7
ATSSPLGGGSYEQY	TRBV15	TRBJ2-7
ASRSGQRYGYT	TRBV5-4	TRBJ1-2
ASSLLAGGLYEQY	TRBV7-2	TRBJ2-7
ASSPLDTGELF	TRBV3-1	TRBJ2-2
ASSLLQGGNSPLH	TRBV7-2	TRBJ1-6
SAREGGRAYNSPLH	TRBV20-1	TRBJ1-6
ASSGAKNIQY	TRBV5-1	TRBJ2-4
ASSVWGVYGYT	TRBV5-1	TRBJ1-2
ASSRPSGLGYEQY	TRBV12-3/TRBV12-4	TRBJ2-7
ASSLGTANEQF	TRBV7-9	TRBJ2-1
ASSFLGLAGGETQY	TRBV28	TRBJ2-5
ASSAGTGGTEAF	TRBV6-4	TRBJ1-1
ASSQDWAVETDTQY	TRBV4-2	TRBJ2-3
ASSAQGYANTGELF	TRBV5-1	TRBJ2-2
ASSPGTETSPLH	TRBV18	TRBJ1-6
SARALGQIYTEAF	TRBV20-1	TRBJ1-1
ASSPGGLNTIY	TRBV7-9	TRBJ1-3
ASSTLLTFDQETQY	TRBV12-3/TRBV12-4	TRBJ2-5
ASSSGTGYNQPKH	TRBV3-1	TRBJ1-5
ASSLASAVGETQY	TRBV5-1	TRBJ2-5
AISGGTIETQY	TRBV10-3	TRBJ2-5
ASRLDRGNTEAF	TRBV27	TRBJ1-1
AISELGAGELF	TRBV10-3	TRBJ2-2
ASSFTQGSYEQY	TRBV7-2	TRBJ2-7
ASSDTPGLAIQF	TRBV7-2	TRBJ2-1
ASSLAGGPQPQH	TRBV7-2	TRBJ1-5
ASSQGLDLEQF	TRBV4-3	TRBJ2-1
ASSPRPPGQSFQETQY	TRBV11-2	TRBJ2-5
ASSSGTTGELF	TRBV11-2	TRBJ2-2
ASSQIAGGGNEQF	TRBV14	TRBJ2-1
ASSPLGSGRRTGELF	TRBV27	TRBJ2-2
ASSEYLGSGGRGKDGYT	TRBV25-1	TRBJ1-2
ASSQDIRTDTQY	TRBV3-1	TRBJ2-3
ASSYGGYQETQY	TRBV7-2	TRBJ2-5
SARLAGRTDTQY	TRBV20-1	TRBJ2-3
ASSLAGEYYEQY	TRBV7-2	TRBJ2-7